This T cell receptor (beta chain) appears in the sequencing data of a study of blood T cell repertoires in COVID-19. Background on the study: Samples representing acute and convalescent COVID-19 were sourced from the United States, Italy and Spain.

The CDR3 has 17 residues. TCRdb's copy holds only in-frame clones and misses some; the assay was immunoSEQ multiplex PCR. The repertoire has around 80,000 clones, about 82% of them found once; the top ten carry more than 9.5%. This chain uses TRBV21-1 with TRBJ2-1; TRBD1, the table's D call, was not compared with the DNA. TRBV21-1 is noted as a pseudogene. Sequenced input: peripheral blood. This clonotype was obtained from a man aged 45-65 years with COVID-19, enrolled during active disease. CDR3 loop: CASSKALLQISYNEQFF. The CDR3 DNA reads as TGTGCCAGCAGCAAAGCGCTTTTACAAATCTCCTACAATGAGCAGTTCTTC.